Described below is a single TCR beta chain sequence and its context. Its antigen is unknown. These data originate in a study of shared clonotypes between healthy human individuals. Broader study findings: Owing to a small donor count, the genetic and exposure-history diversity represented was limited. Sampling included only blood; tissue repertoires likely differ.

Trimming stripped 0 bases from V and 0 bases from J, with 9 bases between. Germline V gene lookup returns CDR1 ENHRY and CDR2 SYGVKD. CDR3 length equals 15 residues. Donors included only healthy HIV-negative adults lacking recent acute infections or vaccinations. The donors were all Caucasian adults (living in Nashville, Tennessee). The table came from immunoSEQ multiplex PCR; TCRdb's copy has only in-frame clones and leaves some out. The sample lists roughly 2.4 million clones, approximately 96% occurring once. The chain combines TRBV10-3 with TRBJ2-7; D remains unclear. This receptor was taken from a man younger than 30 in good health. Input material: naive CD4+ T cells sorted from blood. Subset in this sample: CD45RA+ positively selected. CDR3 residues: CAISESSLDSYEQYF. CDR3 bases: TGTGCCATCAGTGAGTCGAGTTTAGACTCCTACGAGCAGTACTTC.